The 10 T cell receptor beta chains presented below share a single source sample, sequenced in a study of shared clonotypes between healthy human individuals (TCRdb year 2020). Libraries were prepared through the immunoSEQ multiplex PCR assay. In its TCRdb copy, this immuneACCESS table keeps in-frame sequences only and misses some clones. Where compared with another copy, unresolved V genes explain less than half of these, and the others have no known cause. The sample table lists about 2.4 million clones, roughly 93% of them with a count of one. The ten largest make up approximately 0.37% of the sample. Sample: naive CD4+ T cells from PBMCs. Explained via the paper, the cell subset or site label denotes: CD45RA+ positively selected. These receptors originate from a man in his late teens or twenties in good health. Some clones in this sample may be carry-over from other donors' samples.

This clone occurred a few times. The same CDR3 arises from other DNA sequences in this sample as well. The CDR3 DNA follows: TGCGCCAGCAGCTTTCAAGGGAACACTGAAGCTTTCTTT. Translating gives CASSFQGNTEAFF. J is TRBJ1-1 and V is TRBV5-1; no definite D call. From germline, CDR1 is SGHRS and CDR2 YFSETQ. There are 13 residues in the CDR3. V lost 2 bases, J lost 1 base, and 6 bases lay in between. Looking up the rest from reference TRBV5-1 and TRBJ1-1 gives the full variable domain: KAGVTQTPRYLIKTRGQQVTLSCSPISGHRSVSWYQQTPGQGLQFLFEYFSETQRNKGNFPGRFSGRQFSNSRSEMNVSTLELGDSALYLCASSFQGNTEAFFGQGTRLTVV.

CDR3 sequence (DNA): TGTGCCAGCAGTTACTCGACAGGGGATATGCACGAGCAGTACTTC. Its protein product is CASSYSTGDMHEQYF. The rearrangement joins TRBV6-6 to TRBJ2-7; 8 positions match TRBD1. Losses at the gene ends were 0 bases for V and 5 bases for J; bases not matched to a gene: 6. Germline V CDR1 and CDR2: MNHNY, SVGAGI (reference sequence). There are 15 residues in the CDR3.

This sequence joins TRBV28 and TRBJ2-4; 7 bases match TRBD1. The CDR3 totals 14 residues. Germline V gene lookup returns CDR1 MDHEN and CDR2 SYDVKM. V shed 5 bases and J 8 bases; nucleotides not matched to a gene: 9. CDR3 amino acids: CASSIRQGGHIQYF. The CDR3 bases are TGTGCCAGCAGTATCAGACAGGGCGGACACATTCAGTACTTC.

The chain employs TRBV12-5 and TRBJ2-1, with 15 bases aligning to TRBD2. Per the germline V gene, CDR1 is LGHNT and CDR2 is FRNRAP. V lost 4 bases to trimming and J lost 7 bases; unmatched junction nucleotides: 11. The CDR3 has 18 residues. CDR3 sequence: CASGWTSGRANFNNEQFF. The CDR3 DNA is TGTGCTAGTGGTTGGACTAGCGGGAGGGCCAACTTCAATAATGAGCAGTTCTTC.

CDR3 coding DNA: TGTGCCAGCAGTTATCTGAATGGGGGGAACGAAAAACTGTTTTTT. Protein: CASSYLNGGNEKLFF. The V call is TRBV28, the J call TRBJ1-4, with a tentative D call TRBD1 (5 bases). There are 15 residues in the CDR3. The germline V gene encodes CDR1 MDHEN and CDR2 SYDVKM. The germline V and J ends were trimmed by 4 bases and 8 bases, with 17 bases remaining between them.

The chain is built from TRBV5-4 and TRBJ2-1; either TRBD1 or TRBD2 may fit D (5 bases each). V lost 0 bases and J 5 bases, leaving 9 bases between the germline ends. CDR3 length: 14 residues. Germline values: CDR1 SGHNT, CDR2 YYREEE (reference sequence). The CDR3 sequence is CASSLAGTNNEQFF. The CDR3 bases are TGTGCCAGCAGCTTGGCCGGGACCAACAATGAGCAGTTCTTC.

The rearrangement joins TRBV9 to TRBJ2-1, with 8 nucleotides matching TRBD2. There are 15 residues in the CDR3. CDR1 and CDR2 (germline): SGDLS, YYNGEE. V lost 4 bases to trimming and J lost 3 bases; unmatched junction nucleotides: 6. This chain's CDR3 is CASSPTSGLYNEQFF. CDR3 sequence (DNA): TGTGCCAGCAGCCCAACTAGCGGACTCTACAATGAGCAGTTCTTC.

V usage is TRBV18 and J usage is TRBJ2-1; 10 bases match TRBD2. This CDR3 spans 14 amino acids. V lost 6 bases to trimming and J lost 15 bases; unmatched junction nucleotides: 14. In germline, CDR1 is KGHSH, CDR2 LQKENI. DNA for the CDR3: TGTGCCAGCTCCCGGGGGCTAGCGGGAGAACCCCGGTTCTTC. It specifies CASSRGLAGEPRFF.

The rearrangement joins TRBV7-9 to TRBJ2-6; TRBD1 matches at 9 bases. This CDR3 is built from 17 residues. V lost 7 bases and J lost 0; bases outside the gene matches: 7. The V gene's germline CDR1 is SEHNR and CDR2 FQNEAQ (reference sequence). The CDR3 DNA follows: TGTGCCAGCATAGGGGGGACAGGGATCTCTGGGGCCAACGTCCTGACTTTC. Residues: CASIGGTGISGANVLTF. Full variable domain (outside the CDR3, taken from reference TRBV7-9 and TRBJ2-6): DTGVSQNPRHKITKRGQNVTFRCDPISEHNRLYWYRQTLGQGPEFLTYFQNEAQLEKSRLLSDRFSAERPKGSFSTLEIQRTEQGDSAMYLCASIGGTGISGANVLTFGAGSRLTVL.

V usage is TRBV25-1 and J usage is TRBJ1-5; D possibly corresponds to TRBD1 (6 bases). CDR3 length: 13 amino acids. Looked up from germline, CDR1 is MGHDK and CDR2 is SYGVNS. V shed 5 bases and J shed 5 bases, with 10 bases lying between them. CDR3 protein: CASSQQGDQPQHF. The DNA for the CDR3 is TGTGCCAGCAGTCAACAGGGAGATCAGCCCCAGCATTTT.